These 6 T cell receptor beta chains were sequenced from one sample in a study of cytomegalovirus exposure and HLA in healthy donors. In the PCR, 60 Vbeta and 13 Jbeta primers were used. The repertoire was sequenced with immunoSEQ multiplex PCR; TCRdb's copy has only in-frame clones and lacks some. The table has some 190,000 clones, approximately 86% seen once. Sequencing was performed on PBMCs. These receptors all come from a woman in her 30s in good health and CMV-seronegative.

The chain employs TRBV7-9 and TRBJ2-5, with TRBD1 matching 7 bases. With 5 bases clipped from V and 3 bases from J, the junction kept 9 bases outside the gene matches. Per germline, CDR1 SEHNR and CDR2 FQNEAQ (reference sequence). CDR3 length equals 15 residues. CDR3 in DNA: TGTGCCAGCAGCCCGGACCCTGACAGGGAAGAGACCCAGTACTTC. This codes for CASSPDPDREETQYF.

V gene TRBV29-1 combines with J gene TRBJ2-7; TRBD2 is a possible D gene (6 bases). The V gene's germline CDR1 is SQVTM and CDR2 ANQGSEA. V was clipped by 6 bases and J by 1 base, with 19 bases between them. This CDR3 has 15 residues. The CDR3 is CSVSRRAGLSYEQYF. In DNA, the CDR3 is TGCAGCGTCTCTAGGAGGGCAGGGCTTTCCTACGAGCAGTACTTC.

This chain links TRBV6-5 with TRBJ2-7; the D gene is possibly TRBD2 (6 bases). The V and J ends lost 0 bases and 4 bases respectively, with 13 bases between them. Looked up from germline, CDR1 is MNHEY and CDR2 is SVGAGI. This CDR3 has 15 residues. The CDR3 loop is CASSYSTRGIYEQYF. Here the CDR3 DNA reads TGTGCCAGCAGTTACTCGACCCGGGGGATATACGAGCAGTACTTC.

The chain links TRBV7-3 to TRBJ1-2, with TRBD1 as a possible D gene (5 bases). The CDR3 covers 14 residues. The germline V and J ends were trimmed by 1 base and 7 bases, with 13 bases remaining between them. Germline loops: CDR1 SGHTA, CDR2 FQGTGA. CDR3 amino acids: CASSLRGDGAGYTF. In DNA form, the CDR3 reads TGTGCCAGCAGCTTAAGGGGGGATGGGGCTGGCTACACCTTC.

The V and J genes are TRBV14 and TRBJ2-7; D might be TRBD1 (5 bases). In germline, CDR1 is SGHDN, CDR2 FVKESK. This CDR3 is 16 amino acids long. Deletions cut 0 bases from V and 6 bases from J, with 18 bases between. The CDR3 protein is CASSQDLQGNYFEQYF. In DNA form, the CDR3 reads TGTGCCAGCAGCCAAGACCTCCAGGGAAATTATTTCGAGCAGTACTTC.

The gene calls are TRBV6-1 and TRBJ1-6, with TRBD1 as a possible D gene (5 bases). CDR1 is MNHNS and CDR2 is SASEGT in the germline V gene. V gave up 6 bases and J gave up 5 bases, with 8 bases separating them. The CDR3 is 13 residues long. The CDR3 region is CASRDIDNSPLHF. In DNA form, the CDR3 reads TGTGCCAGCAGGGACATTGATAATTCACCCCTCCACTTT.